A selection of T cell receptor beta chains follows, all from one sample in a study of T cells in Graves' hyperthyroidism and ophthalmopathy. TCRdb fed the multiplex PCR reads into MiXCR, producing one record per CDR3 protein. The sample includes fewer than 700,000 distinct CDR3 sequences, around 15% of them seen just once. Sequencing was done on a sample of blood. These receptors came from a woman aged 25 to 39 with Graves' hyperthyroidism. CDR3s include the opening cysteine and the closing phenylalanine or tryptophan. D genes are given only for firm matches. The size entry is marked missing in some rows and otherwise reads once, few, many or a size class.

D gene	J gene	V gene	clone size	CDR3 DNA	CDR3 protein
TRBD1	TRBJ2-3	TRBV7-8	many	TGTGCCAGCAGCCCCATGGGACAGAGCACAGATACGCAGTATTTT	CASSPMGQSTDTQYF
-	TRBJ2-1	TRBV7-9	-	TGTGCCAGCAACTCAGGGGGGGCCTCCTACAATGAGCAGTTCTTC	CASNSGGASYNEQFF
-	TRBJ2-3	TRBV4-2	many	TGTGCCAGCAGACCCGGGGCTCATACAGATACGCAGTATTTT	CASRPGAHTDTQYF
-	TRBJ1-1	TRBV30	many	TGTGCCTCGGACACCGAGAACACTGAAGCTTTCTTT	CASDTENTEAFF
-	TRBJ2-6	TRBV20-1	few	TGCAGTGCTACAGGGGTCTCCTCTGGGGCCAACGTCCTGACTTTC	CSATGVSSGANVLTF
-	TRBJ2-3	TRBV27	few	TGTGCCAGCAGTTTCTATAGTTCCACAGATACGCAGTATTTT	CASSFYSSTDTQYF
TRBD2	TRBJ2-7	TRBV27	-	TGTGCCAGCGCATTAGCGGGAGTCGGCGAGCAGTACTTC	CASALAGVGEQYF
TRBD2	TRBJ2-5	TRBV7-2	many	TGTGCCAGCAGCTTACGGGAGGTCCGAGAGACCCAGTACTTC	CASSLREVRETQYF
-	TRBJ2-7	TRBV20-1	-	TGCAGTGCGAAGCGGCCTACCTACGAGCAGTACTTC	CSAKRPTYEQYF
TRBD1	TRBJ1-5	TRBV10-2	-	TGCGCCAGCAGTGAAAGGACAGGTTCGACCAGCCAGCCCCAGCATTTT	CASSERTGSTSQPQHF
-	TRBJ1-6	TRBV28	many	TGTGCCAGCTTAGAAGACAGATCCTATAATTCACCCCTCCACTTT	CASLEDRSYNSPLHF
-	TRBJ2-7	TRBV10-3	few	TGTGCCATCAGTGAGGATGAACGAGGGGGCTCCTACGAGCAGTACTTC	CAISEDERGGSYEQYF
-	TRBJ2-5	TRBV6-5	many	TGTGCCAGCAGTTACTGGATCACTAGGGAGACCCAGTACTTC	CASSYWITRETQYF
-	TRBJ1-5	TRBV6-1	few	TGTGCCAGCACCGAGGTAGAGGGGAGCTTTCAGCCCCAGCATTTT	CASTEVEGSFQPQHF
-	TRBJ2-2	TRBV19	few	TGTGCCAGTAGTATCGGGGACTTCACCGGGGAGCTGTTTTTT	CASSIGDFTGELFF
TRBD1	TRBJ1-4	TRBV5-1	-	TGCGCCAGCAGCTTGACACCGGGACAGGGGGGTCTAGGGGAAAAACTGTTTTTT	CASSLTPGQGGLGEKLFF
-	TRBJ2-3	TRBV19	-	TGTGCCAGTAGTTTATTAGCAGGAAGAGGAGCGGATACGCAGTATTTT	CASSLLAGRGADTQYF
-	TRBJ2-1	TRBV9	-	TGTGCCAGCAGCCCCGAGGGTAGGCGGTGGGGCAGCTCCTACAATGAGCAGTTCTTC	CASSPEGRRWGSSYNEQFF
TRBD1	TRBJ2-7	TRBV9	-	TGTGCCAGCAGTGCAGCCGGGACAGGGGCCCACGAGCAGTACTTC	CASSAAGTGAHEQYF
-	TRBJ2-5	TRBV11-3	many	TGTGCCAGCAGCCCGGGGGGCAGGGTCGGTTTTGAGACCCAGTACTTC	CASSPGGRVGFETQYF
TRBD2	TRBJ2-1	TRBV11-2	many	TGTGCCAGCAGCCGACGACTAGCGGGAGGGAACAATGAGCAGTTCTTC	CASSRRLAGGNNEQFF
TRBD2	TRBJ2-6	TRBV19	few	TGTGCCAGTAATTGGGTAGCGGGAGGGCCTGGGGCCAACGTCCTGACTTTC	CASNWVAGGPGANVLTF
-	TRBJ1-2	TRBV4-2	-	TGTGCCAGCAGCCAAGATTTAGACGATGGCTACACCTTC	CASSQDLDDGYTF
-	TRBJ1-2	TRBV12-3/TRBV12-4	many	TGTGCCAGCAGCTTAACGGGGACTGCCGATGGCTACACCTTC	CASSLTGTADGYTF
-	TRBJ2-4	TRBV6-1	few	TGTGCCAGCAGTTATGGTGACGCCAAAAACATTCAGTACTTC	CASSYGDAKNIQYF
TRBD2	TRBJ2-1	TRBV7-2	many	TGTGCCAGCAGGGCTAGCGGGACCAATGAGCAGTTCTTC	CASRASGTNEQFF
TRBD2	TRBJ2-3	TRBV20-1	few	TGCAGTGCTCGTGGGAAGTTAGCGGGAGTGGGGTTCCGTACAGATACGCAGTATTTT	CSARGKLAGVGFRTDTQYF
-	TRBJ1-1	TRBV19	-	TGTGCCAGTCAGATCAGGGGAGATACCACTGAAGCTTTCTTT	CASQIRGDTTEAFF
TRBD1	TRBJ2-7	TRBV13	-	TGTGCCAGCAGCTTACTGGACAGGGGGGCTGAGCAGTACTTC	CASSLLDRGAEQYF
TRBD1	TRBJ2-5	TRBV12-3/TRBV12-4	few	TGTGCCAGCAGGACAGGGGTAGTGGAGACCCAGTACTTC	CASRTGVVETQYF
TRBD1	TRBJ1-2	TRBV2	many	TGTGCCAGCAGGAGGGACAGATCTAACTATGGCTACACCTTC	CASRRDRSNYGYTF
-	TRBJ2-7	TRBV7-8	many	TGTGCCAGCAGCAAGGGACCGGGACCGAACTACGAGCAGTACTTC	CASSKGPGPNYEQYF
-	TRBJ1-2	TRBV28	few	TGTGCCAGCAGTTCGACAGGAATCTATGGCTACACCTTC	CASSSTGIYGYTF
TRBD1	TRBJ1-4	TRBV7-2	-	TGTGCCAGCAGCTTAGTCACAGGGGGCGGAAGAGAAAAACTGTTTTTT	CASSLVTGGGREKLFF
TRBD1	TRBJ1-2	TRBV9	few	TGTGCCAGCAGTGAAACCCCGGGACAGGGGTTCGGCTACACCTTC	CASSETPGQGFGYTF
-	TRBJ1-5	TRBV6-5	many	TGTGCCAGCAGTTACTTCCGGACGAATCAGCCCCAGCATTTT	CASSYFRTNQPQHF
-	TRBJ1-1	TRBV27	many	TGTGCCAGCAGTTTATTGGCAGGGTTCACTGAAGCTTTCTTT	CASSLLAGFTEAFF
TRBD2	TRBJ2-7	TRBV3-1	many	TGTGCCAGCAGCCAACTAGTAGCTGGCGGGGGCGAGCAGTACTTC	CASSQLVAGGGEQYF
-	TRBJ2-7	TRBV20-1	few	TGCAGCCGGGGGATCACGGATATGAACGAGCAGTACTTC	CSRGITDMNEQYF
-	TRBJ1-2	TRBV7-9	many	TGTGCCAGCAGCTTACCCGCAGGGAACTATGGCTACACCTTC	CASSLPAGNYGYTF
-	TRBJ1-2	TRBV28	many	TGTGCCAGCAGGGTTACCTTGGGGGGCTACACCTTC	CASRVTLGGYTF
-	TRBJ2-3	TRBV5-1	few	TGCGCCAGCAGCTTGATGTTAGCGGATAGCACAGATACGCAGTATTTT	CASSLMLADSTDTQYF
-	TRBJ1-5	TRBV3-1	many	TGTGCCAGCAGCCTTATGGGTAGCAATCAGCCCCAGCATTTT	CASSLMGSNQPQHF
-	TRBJ2-3	TRBV9	few	TGTGCCAGCAGCTTGACTGATACAGATACGCAGTATTTT	CASSLTDTDTQYF
TRBD1	TRBJ1-1	TRBV4-3	-	TGCGCCAGCAGCCGAATACCGGGACAGGGAAGGGTAGTCACTGAAGCTTTCTTT	CASSRIPGQGRVVTEAFF
-	TRBJ1-1	TRBV5-5	-	TGTGCCAGCAGCTCTACCCGACAGAGGAAAGGAGCTTTCTTT	CASSSTRQRKGAFF
TRBD2	TRBJ2-7	TRBV7-2	many	TGTGCCAGCAGCTTACCCCGGGGGAGCGGGGATAGTTCTACCTACGAGCAGTACTTC	CASSLPRGSGDSSTYEQYF
-	TRBJ1-2	TRBV3-1	many	TGTGCCAGCAGCCCTATGGGAGGGGAAGGCTATGGCTACACCTTC	CASSPMGGEGYGYTF
-	TRBJ1-2	TRBV19	-	TGTGCCAGTAGTCCGAAGGGGGGTCCGTACTATGGCTACACCTTC	CASSPKGGPYYGYTF
TRBD2	TRBJ2-5	TRBV7-3	many	TGTGCCAGCAGCTTATATGGGCGGGAGTATGAGACCCAGTACTTC	CASSLYGREYETQYF
-	TRBJ1-1	TRBV29-1	many	TGCAGCGTCGCCCGGGGGGCGTACACTGAAGCTTTCTTT	CSVARGAYTEAFF